The 18 T cell receptor beta chains in this list originate from one sample, sequenced in a study of shared clonotypes between healthy human individuals. The naive CD8 population came from CD45RO-negative cells selected for CCR7, without terminally differentiated effector memory CD45RA+ cells. Clones were sequenced by immunoSEQ multiplex PCR, and TCRdb holds only the in-frame ones, with some missing. The table has about 2.2 million clones, roughly 91% seen once; the top ten hold 1.5% to 2%. The sample taken for sequencing was naive CD8+ T cells from PBMCs. These receptors came from a man aged 18 to 30 in good health. Some clones in this sample may be carry-over from other donors' samples.

This chain links TRBV10-3 with TRBJ1-6; D remains unclear. This CDR3 comprises 10 residues. Between the trimmed V and J ends, which lost 10 bases and 12 bases, there was a span of 10 bases. CDR1 is ENHRY, CDR2 SYGVKD, per germline. This CDR3 reads CATVRRPLHF. CDR3 bases: TGTGCCACCGTCAGGAGACCCCTCCACTTT.

The chain has TRBV5-5 and TRBJ2-1; D is undetermined. Trimming removed 5 bases from V and 4 bases from J, with 4 bases in between. The CDR3 contains 11 residues. Germline CDR1 is SGHKS and CDR2 is YYEKEE (reference sequence). In DNA form, the CDR3 reads TGTGCCAGCAGGGGGTACAATGAGCAGTTCTTC. It yields the protein CASRGYNEQFF.

This chain connects TRBV21-1 to TRBJ2-7. TRBV21-1 is classified as a pseudogene. This CDR3 comprises 15 residues. CDR3 nucleotides: TGTGCCAGCAGCCGCTACTTCGGACGGACCTACGAGCAGTACTTC. Translating it yields CASSRYFGRTYEQYF.

This rearrangement joins TRBV5-6 to TRBJ2-7; TRBD2 agrees at 7 bases. The CDR3 consists of 15 residues. Germline V gene sequence: CDR1 SGHDT, CDR2 YYEEEE. V shed 4 bases and J 0 bases; nucleotides not matched to a gene: 7. The CDR3 region is CASSAGVGPSYEQYF. As DNA, the CDR3 is TGTGCCAGCAGCGCGGGGGTGGGGCCCTCCTACGAGCAGTACTTC.

The chain employs TRBV7-2 and TRBJ1-5; D gene uncertain. V was shortened by 6 bases and J by 5 bases, with 14 bases between the two germline ends. Germline lookup yields CDR1 SGHTA and CDR2 FQGNSA. The length of the CDR3 is 14 residues. CDR3 loop: CASSPFRSDQPQHF. The CDR3 DNA follows: TGTGCCAGCAGTCCCTTTCGATCCGATCAGCCCCAGCATTTT. The full variable domain, completed using reference TRBV7-2 and TRBJ1-5, is GAGVSQSPSNKVTEKGKDVELRCDPISGHTALYWYRQSLGQGLEFLIYFQGNSAPDKSGLPSDRFSAERTGGSVSTLTIQRTQQEDSAVYLCASSPFRSDQPQHFGDGTRLSIL.

The rearrangement links TRBV4-1 to TRBJ2-1; no definite D call. Germline V lookup: CDR1 MGHRA, CDR2 YSYEKL. CDR3 length: 13 residues. The V and J ends lost 3 bases and 8 bases respectively, with 11 bases between them. The CDR3 coding sequence is TGCGCCAGCAGCCATGCCCCGGCAGATGAGCAGTTCTTC. Translating gives CASSHAPADEQFF.

V and J are TRBV11-2 and TRBJ1-2; 8 bases align to TRBD1. The germline V gene encodes CDR1 SGHAT and CDR2 FQNNGV. V was clipped by 2 bases and J by 3 bases; unmatched bases: 5. This CDR3 comprises 15 residues. The CDR3 DNA reads TGTGCCAGCAGCTTACAGGGGGCCGCTCACTATGGCTACACCTTC. Translated, it gives CASSLQGAAHYGYTF.

The chain joins TRBV13 to TRBJ2-7, with TRBD1 identical over 9 bases. Trimming at V came to 5 bases and at J to 4 bases, leaving 6 bases not matched to a gene. There are 14 residues in the CDR3. The V gene's germline CDR1 is PRHDT and CDR2 FYEKMQ (reference sequence). The CDR3 DNA reads as TGTGCCAGCAGCCCAAGGGACAGGGAGTACGAGCAGTACTTC. Protein product: CASSPRDREYEQYF. Filled out from reference TRBV13 and TRBJ2-7, the complete variable domain reads AAGVIQSPRHLIKEKRETATLKCYPIPRHDTVYWYQQGPGQDPQFLISFYEKMQSDKGSIPDRFSAQQFSDYHSELNMSSLELGDSALYFCASSPRDREYEQYFGPGTRLTVT.

As concerns this clone: This may be a read error: a much more frequent sequence differs by one nucleotide. The rearrangement joins TRBV6-6 to TRBJ1-1; D not resolved. Germline CDR1 and CDR2: MNHNY and SVGAGI (reference sequence). CDR3 size: 13 residues. Trimming removed 4 bases from V and 1 base from J, with 7 bases in between. As DNA, the CDR3 is TGTGCCAGCAGTTTTTCGGGGAACACTGAAGCTTTCTTT. Translated: CASSFSGNTEAFF.

This sequence joins TRBV5-6 and TRBJ2-1; 8 nucleotides align to TRBD1. Germline loops: CDR1 SGHDT, CDR2 YYEEEE. V lost 5 bases and J lost 1; bases outside the gene matches: 2. The length of the CDR3 is 14 residues. CDR3 nucleotides: TGTGCCAGCAGTTGGGACAGGTCCTACAATGAGCAGTTCTTC. Residues: CASSWDRSYNEQFF.

The J gene is TRBJ1-2, the V gene TRBV4-1, with D maybe TRBD1 (5 bases). This CDR3 is 15 amino acids long. V was clipped by 4 bases and J by 0 bases, with 12 bases between them. Germline lookup yields CDR1 MGHRA and CDR2 YSYEKL. The CDR3 reads CASSPPGRTNYGYTF. CDR3 DNA: TGCGCCAGCAGCCCGCCGGGACGGACTAACTATGGCTACACCTTC.

This chain links TRBV4-3 with TRBJ1-1, with 8 bases that match TRBD1. The CDR3 consists of 14 residues. Looked up from germline, CDR1 is LGHNA and CDR2 is YSLEER. With 4 bases clipped from V and 4 bases from J, the junction kept 5 bases outside the gene matches. For the CDR3, the DNA is TGCGCCAGCAGCCTTTGGACAGGGACCACTGAAGCTTTCTTT. As protein: CASSLWTGTTEAFF.

This chain joins TRBV19 and TRBJ1-2; 7 bases map to TRBD1. From germline, CDR1 is LNHDA and CDR2 SQIVND (reference sequence). This CDR3 is built from 16 residues. Trimming removed 5 bases from V and 4 bases from J; junction bases left unmatched: 13. The DNA for the CDR3 is TGTGCCAGTAGTCTACCAGGACAGGAGGCCTTCTATGGCTACACCTTC. It encodes CASSLPGQEAFYGYTF.

The V and J genes are TRBV27 and TRBJ2-7; TRBD1 matches 10 bases. CDR3 length: 17 amino acids. The V gene's germline CDR1 is MNHEY and CDR2 SMNVEV (reference sequence). The V gene end was trimmed by 1 base and the J gene end by 4 bases; junction bases not matched to a gene: 10. CDR3 nucleotide sequence: TGTGCCAGCAGTTTATATGGCGGGACAGGGGTTCGGTACGAGCAGTACTTC. This gives the protein CASSLYGGTGVRYEQYF.

Of note for this clone: Distinct nucleotide sequences in the sample also encode this CDR3. The V gene is TRBV27, the J gene TRBJ1-5, with 8 bases that match TRBD1. Germline V gene data show CDR1 as MNHEY and CDR2 as SMNVEV (reference sequence). Trimming cost V 6 bases and J 5 bases; bases outside gene matches: 3. CDR3 length equals 13 residues. The CDR3 bases are TGTGCCAGCAGCCCGGACAGGGATCAGCCCCAGCATTTT. Its translation is CASSPDRDQPQHF.

V and J are TRBV4-3 and TRBJ1-5; TRBD1 agrees at 9 bases. J lost 6 bases, V lost 3 bases, and 3 bases had no gene match. CDR1 and CDR2 from the germline V gene are LGHNA and YSLEER. The CDR3 length is 14 residues. This chain's CDR3 is CASSQATGGQPQHF. The CDR3 DNA reads as TGCGCCAGCAGCCAGGCGACAGGGGGTCAGCCCCAGCATTTT.

The rearrangement links TRBV4-3 to TRBJ2-3; 9 nucleotides line up with TRBD2. Unmatched junction bases numbered 4, after V lost 1 base and J lost 2 bases. The germline CDR1 and CDR2 sequences are LGHNA and YSLEER. The CDR3 has 16 amino acids. This CDR3 is CASSQGLAEFTDTQYF. The CDR3 coding sequence is TGCGCCAGCAGCCAAGGACTAGCGGAATTCACAGATACGCAGTATTTT.

This clone has only one observation. CDR3 nucleotide sequence: TGCGCCAGCAGCCACCTTACCGGGACAGGGATGTCCGATGGCTACACCTTC. Protein sequence: CASSHLTGTGMSDGYTF. The rearrangement links TRBV5-1 to TRBJ1-2; 9 nucleotides match TRBD1. The CDR3 covers 17 residues. V trimming: 4 bases; J trimming: 6 bases; junction bases outside the gene matches: 16. Germline loops: CDR1 SGHRS, CDR2 YFSETQ.